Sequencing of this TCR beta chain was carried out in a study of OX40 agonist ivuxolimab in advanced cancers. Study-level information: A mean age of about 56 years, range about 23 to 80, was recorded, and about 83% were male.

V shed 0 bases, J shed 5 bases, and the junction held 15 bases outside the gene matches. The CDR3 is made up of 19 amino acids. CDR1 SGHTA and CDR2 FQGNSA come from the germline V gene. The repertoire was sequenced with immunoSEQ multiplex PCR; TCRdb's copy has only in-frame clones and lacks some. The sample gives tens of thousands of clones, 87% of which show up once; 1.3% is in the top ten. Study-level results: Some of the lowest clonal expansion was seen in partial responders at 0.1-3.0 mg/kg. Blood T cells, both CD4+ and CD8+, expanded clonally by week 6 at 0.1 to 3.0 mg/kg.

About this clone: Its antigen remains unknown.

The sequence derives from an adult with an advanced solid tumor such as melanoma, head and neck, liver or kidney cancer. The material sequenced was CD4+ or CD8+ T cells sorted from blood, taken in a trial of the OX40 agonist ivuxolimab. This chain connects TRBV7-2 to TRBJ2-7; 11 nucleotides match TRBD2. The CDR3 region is CASSLAPGTSGTFRDEQYF. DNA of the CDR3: TGTGCCAGCAGCTTAGCACCCGGGACTAGCGGTACTTTTAGGGACGAGCAGTACTTC.